This T cell receptor beta chain was captured by sequencing in a study of response to subunit inactivated influenza vaccine. MiXCR was run by TCRdb on the RT-PCR reads, yielding one entry per CDR3 protein. The data hold roughly 500,000 distinct CDR3 sequences, with 20% to 25% observed a single time. The V gene's germline CDR1 is SGHTA and CDR2 FQGNSA. V was pared by 5 bases and J by 0 bases, with 13 bases between. The CDR3 sequence is 15 residues long. These same data were also listed under a study on T cells expressing NK-cell markers. From that paper: The cDNA for TCR beta came from 5'RACE template switching with UMIs. Beta-chain profiling covered CD3+CD56+NKG2C+, CD3+CD56+NKG2C- and CD3+CD56-NKG2C+ sorted subsets. Serological testing identified seven of the eight sequenced donors as HCMV-seropositive and one as seronegative. A few of the donors also had these clonotypes leading their CD3+CD56-NKG2C+ fraction.

The TCR comes from a man between 50 and 59 years old who received an inactivated influenza vaccine. Specimen: CD4+ T cells sorted from PBMCs, collected 12 days after vaccination. The genes are TRBV7-2 and TRBJ2-5; D remains ambiguous. The CDR3 spells CASSQRQGYQETQYF. CDR3 sequence (DNA): TGTGCCAGCAGCCAACGACAAGGATACCAAGAGACCCAGTACTTC.